This T cell receptor (beta chain) was identified in a study of T cell repertoires in cytomegalovirus infection. Study observations and caveats: Across the ex vivo response, the dominant clonotypes were HLA-C-restricted CMV-specific TCR beta clonotypes. Carriers of CMV plus the relevant HLA were identified by cumulative public TCR beta family frequency.

Of note for this clonotype: Its antigen is currently unknown. One junction end disagrees with the germline gene, perhaps due to a read error.

A single record per CDR3 protein comes from TCRdb applying MiXCR to the reads. The sample comprises roughly 320,000 distinct CDR3 sequences, over 7.5% of which are singletons, and approximately 4.5% rests with the top ten. Germline assignment: CDR1 SGHAT and CDR2 FQDESV (reference sequence). This CDR3 contains 14 residues. V gene TRBV11-1 combines with J gene TRBJ2-2, with TRBD2 as a possible D gene (5 bases). This clonotype was obtained from a human donor in good health (CMV status not recorded). Some clones in this sample may be carry-over from other donors' samples. The material sequenced was PBMCs. The CDR3 sequence: CASSLSGSTRELFF. The CDR3 DNA sequence: TGTGCCAGCAGCTTAAGTGGGAGCACCAGGGAGCTGTTTTTT.